This T cell receptor beta chain was obtained from a study of blood T cell repertoires in COVID-19. Study context: T cells, B-cell-depleted T cells, or PBMCs supplied cDNA or gDNA.

Those enrolled in Seattle joined during active infection and were followed longitudinally afterward. Profiling relied on immunoSEQ multiplex PCR, and the TCRdb table lists in-frame clones only, not all of them. The sample includes roughly 50,000 clones, roughly 85% of them seen just once. Sequencing input: peripheral blood. The TCR comes from a woman of 80 years or more with COVID-19, enrolled during active disease.

CDR3 amino acids: CASSVGPGTYEKLFF. DNA for the CDR3: TGTGCCAGCAGCGTAGGCCCAGGGACATATGAAAAACTGTTTTTT. The V gene is TRBV9, the J gene TRBJ1-4; D might be TRBD1 (6 bases). Germline CDR1 is SGDLS and CDR2 is YYNGEE. V was cut by 0 bases and J by 6 bases, with 12 bases left in between. This CDR3 comprises 15 residues.